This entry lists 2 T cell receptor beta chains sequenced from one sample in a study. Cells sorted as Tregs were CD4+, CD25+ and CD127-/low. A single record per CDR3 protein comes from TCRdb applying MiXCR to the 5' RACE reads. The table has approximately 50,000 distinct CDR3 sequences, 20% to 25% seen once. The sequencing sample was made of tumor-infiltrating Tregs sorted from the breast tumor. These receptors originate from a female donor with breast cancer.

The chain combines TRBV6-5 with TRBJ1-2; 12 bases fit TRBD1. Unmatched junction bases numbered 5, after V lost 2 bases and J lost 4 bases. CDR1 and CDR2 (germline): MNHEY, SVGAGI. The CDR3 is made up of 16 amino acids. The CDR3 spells CASSYVPGQGAYGYTF. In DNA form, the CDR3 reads TGTGCCAGCAGTTACGTTCCGGGACAGGGGGCCTATGGCTACACCTTC.

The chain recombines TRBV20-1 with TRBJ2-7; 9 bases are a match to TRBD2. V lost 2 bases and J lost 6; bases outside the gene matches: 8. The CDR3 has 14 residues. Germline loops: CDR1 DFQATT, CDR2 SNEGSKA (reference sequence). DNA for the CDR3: TGCAGTGCTAGATCGGGACTTAGCGGGGGCGAGCAGTACTTC. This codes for CSARSGLSGGEQYF.